This TCR beta chain appears in the sequencing data of a study of OX40 agonist ivuxolimab in advanced cancers. The germline V gene has CDR1 LNHDA and CDR2 SQIVND (reference sequence). The ends were cut back, 5 bases at V and 7 bases at J, with 12 bases in the middle. This CDR3 has 14 residues. The table came from immunoSEQ multiplex PCR; TCRdb's copy has only in-frame clones and leaves some out. Found here are around 120,000 clones, approximately 90% of them singletons; the top ten hold more than 0.45%. As regards this clone: What it binds is not known.

The study, taken as a whole, reports: Individuals who were partial responders at 0.1-3.0 mg/kg had clonal expansion that ranked among the lowest.

This clonotype was obtained from an adult with an advanced solid tumor such as melanoma, head and neck, liver or kidney cancer. The source material was CD4+ or CD8+ T cells sorted from blood, sampled in a trial of the OX40 agonist ivuxolimab. This chain uses TRBV19 with TRBJ1-6, with a tentative D call TRBD1 (6 bases). The CDR3 region is CASSQGGGNSPLHF. CDR3 nucleotides: TGTGCCAGTAGTCAGGGAGGGGGAAATTCACCCCTCCACTTT.